The rows below give T cell receptor beta chains drawn from one sample of a study of the immune and genomic landscape of osteosarcoma. TCRdb's copy holds only in-frame clones and misses some; the assay was immunoSEQ multiplex PCR. The sample lists roughly 10,000 clones; approximately 71% were seen once. Sequencing input: osteosarcoma tumor tissue from the lung. The receptors were gathered from a human donor with osteosarcoma. CDR3s leave out the opening cysteine and the closing phenylalanine or tryptophan. Each record gives: J gene, V gene, CDR3 length, CDR3 protein.

j_call: TRBJ2-7; v_call: TRBV7-9; cdr3_length: 10; cdr3_aa: ASSGQHYEQY
j_call: TRBJ2-1; v_call: TRBV4-1; cdr3_length: 13; cdr3_aa: ASSRTLFSGRGQF
j_call: TRBJ1-2; v_call: TRBV2; cdr3_length: 10; cdr3_aa: ASIPGAHGYT
j_call: TRBJ2-7; v_call: TRBV28; cdr3_length: 12; cdr3_aa: ASRDRGRRDEQY
j_call: TRBJ2-7; v_call: TRBV5-1; cdr3_length: 14; cdr3_aa: ASSPTRDQGAYEQY
j_call: TRBJ1-2; v_call: TRBV18; cdr3_length: 13; cdr3_aa: ASSLDRGDLNGYT
j_call: TRBJ2-1; v_call: TRBV13; cdr3_length: 15; cdr3_aa: ASSPRGLAGSYNEQF
j_call: TRBJ1-1; v_call: TRBV4-2; cdr3_length: 12; cdr3_aa: ASSPDTGPRRAF
j_call: TRBJ2-3; v_call: TRBV6-1; cdr3_length: 11; cdr3_aa: ASSEASENTQY
j_call: TRBJ1-1; v_call: TRBV19; cdr3_length: 11; cdr3_aa: ASRFGDSTEAF
j_call: TRBJ2-5; v_call: TRBV20-1; cdr3_length: 9; cdr3_aa: SAGSQETQY
j_call: TRBJ1-1; v_call: TRBV9; cdr3_length: 14; cdr3_aa: ASSARQSLRGTEAF
j_call: TRBJ2-3; v_call: TRBV12-5; cdr3_length: 13; cdr3_aa: ASGTGTSSTDTQY
j_call: TRBJ1-1; v_call: TRBV7-9; cdr3_length: 12; cdr3_aa: ASRGRGAQAEAF
j_call: TRBJ2-3; v_call: TRBV28; cdr3_length: 13; cdr3_aa: ASSFTGGVTDTQY
j_call: TRBJ2-3; v_call: TRBV5-3; cdr3_length: 16; cdr3_aa: ARSLRFIWREGADTQY
j_call: TRBJ1-1; v_call: TRBV27; cdr3_length: 12; cdr3_aa: ASSLAVGYTEAF
j_call: TRBJ1-1; v_call: TRBV27; cdr3_length: 21; cdr3_aa: ASSSHLLEDARRSVSEVTEAF
j_call: TRBJ2-5; v_call: TRBV20-1; cdr3_length: 9; cdr3_aa: SALEKETQY
j_call: TRBJ2-2; v_call: TRBV2; cdr3_length: 12; cdr3_aa: ASSVGFLTGELF